This T cell receptor beta chain was sequenced for a study of blood T cell repertoires in COVID-19. Study context: Both acute and convalescent COVID-19 samples were obtained from the United States, Italy and Spain. The analysed material was cDNA or gDNA that came from T cells, B-cell-depleted T cells, or PBMCs.

Germline V gene data show CDR1 as MNHEY and CDR2 as SMNVEV (reference sequence). This CDR3 has 14 amino acids. The trim removed 5 bases at V and 8 bases at J, leaving 6 bases unmatched. Under the authors' procedure: Scientists estimated how many nucleated cells there were by amplifying reference gene primers. Sequencing was performed with immunoSEQ multiplex PCR; in TCRdb, only in-frame clones are kept and a portion is missing. Clonal size and the V and J genes are those of that table, whereas D and trimming came from the DNA. The sample shows about 58,000 clones, around 79% of them seen only once. This clonotype originated in a human donor in a cohort sampled during active COVID-19. The chain uses TRBV27 and TRBJ1-4, with 9 positions matching TRBD1. Sequencing was performed on peripheral blood. The CDR3 loop reads CASSGYRGREKLFF. As DNA, the CDR3 is TGTGCCAGCAGTGGATACAGGGGGCGGGAAAAACTGTTTTTT. The entire variable domain, with the rest obtained from reference TRBV27 and TRBJ1-4, is as follows: EAQVTQNPRYLITVTGKKLTVTCSQNMNHEYMSWYRQDPGLGLRQIYYSMNVEVTDKGDVPEGYKVSRKEKRNFPLILESPSPNQTSLYFCASSGYRGREKLFFGSGTQLSVL.